What follows are 32 T cell receptor beta chains derived from one specimen sequenced in a study of chemoradiotherapy in HPV16-positive cancers. Here immunoSEQ multiplex PCR was the method, and the copy in TCRdb shows in-frame clones only, minus some. The sample includes 30,000 to 40,000 clones, approximately 92% of them seen just once. The specimen comprised blood, sampled from a patient who underwent chemoradiotherapy. The receptors were sampled from a human donor with HPV-associated anogenital cancer.

The chain combines TRBV5-6 with TRBJ1-2; 10 bases match TRBD1. CDR3 length equals 18 residues. Trimming cost V 3 bases and J 5 bases; bases outside gene matches: 16. Germline assignment: CDR1 SGHDT and CDR2 YYEEEE. The CDR3 nucleotides read TGTGCCAGCAGCTACGTTAGACCCTCAGGGGACAGGGGTTATGGCTACACCTTC. Translation: CASSYVRPSGDRGYGYTF.

J is TRBJ2-3 and V is TRBV18; D gene uncertain. This CDR3 has 12 residues. V was cut by 2 bases and J by 2 bases, with 2 bases left in between. Germline assignment: CDR1 KGHSH and CDR2 LQKENI. In DNA form, the CDR3 reads TGTGCCAGCTCACCAAACACAGATACGCAGTATTTT. Translation: CASSPNTDTQYF.

The chain carries TRBV5-6 and TRBJ2-5; D uncertain. The length of the CDR3 is 14 residues. Germline lookup yields CDR1 SGHDT and CDR2 YYEEEE. Trimming stripped 0 bases from V and 3 bases from J, with 9 bases between. The CDR3 sequence is CASSLGTVKETQYF. In DNA form, the CDR3 reads TGTGCCAGCAGCTTGGGGACCGTCAAAGAGACCCAGTACTTC. The full variable domain, completed using reference TRBV5-6 and TRBJ2-5, is DAGVTQSPTHLIKTRGQQVTLRCSPKSGHDTVSWYQQALGQGPQFIFQYYEEEERQRGNFPDRFSGHQFPNYSSELNVNALLLGDSALYLCASSLGTVKETQYFGPGTRLLVL.

This rearrangement joins TRBV11-1 to TRBJ2-5; D is perhaps TRBD1 or TRBD2 (7 bases each). Trimming took 1 base from V and 4 from J, leaving 19 bases between them. The V gene's germline CDR1 is SGHAT and CDR2 FQDESV (reference sequence). The CDR3 extends over 17 amino acids. CDR3 sequence reads: CASSLEAGGVLGETQYF. In nucleotides, the CDR3 is TGTGCCAGCAGCTTAGAAGCAGGGGGGGTTCTTGGAGAGACCCAGTACTTC.

This clone has just one count. The chain links TRBV4-3 to TRBJ2-7; the match to TRBD1 covers 8 bases. This CDR3 has 14 amino acids. J gave up 3 bases and V 2 bases, and 3 bases lay outside the gene matches. The germline V gene encodes CDR1 LGHNA and CDR2 YSLEER. CDR3 DNA sequence: TGCGCCAGCAGCCAACAGACAGGGGACTACGAGCAGTACTTC. Its protein is CASSQQTGDYEQYF.

The genes are TRBV5-1 and TRBJ1-4, with TRBD1 matching over 8 bases. Germline V gives CDR1 SGHRS, CDR2 YFSETQ. V was pared by 4 bases and J by 7 bases, with 12 bases of the junction left unmatched. CDR3 length: 16 residues. CDR3 nucleotides: TGCGCCAGCAGCCGCCTAGGAGGACAGGGAATTGAAAAACTGTTTTTT. It yields the protein CASSRLGGQGIEKLFF.

The J gene is TRBJ1-5, the V gene TRBV21-1; the table's D call, TRBD1, has no DNA check behind it. TRBV21-1 is a pseudogene locus. The CDR3 has 18 amino acids. The CDR3 sequence is CASSKGPPDRAQEEPQHF. CDR3 bases: TGTGCCAGCAGCAAAGGGCCCCCGGACAGGGCCCAGGAGGAGCCCCAGCATTTT.

The rearrangement links TRBV10-2 to TRBJ2-2, with 13 nucleotides matching TRBD2. J lost 5 bases, V lost 6 bases, and 3 bases had no gene match. CDR3 size: 15 residues. Germline-derived CDR1 and CDR2 are WSHSY and SAAADI. CDR3 region: CASRLAGGLTGELFF. In nucleotides, the CDR3 is TGCGCCAGCAGACTAGCGGGGGGGCTGACCGGGGAGCTGTTTTTT.

V gene TRBV15 combines with J gene TRBJ2-7; TRBD2 might be the D (5 bases). CDR3 length equals 12 residues. V lost 0 bases, J lost 5 bases, and 5 bases lay in between. Per the germline V gene, CDR1 is LNHNV and CDR2 is YYDKDF (reference sequence). The CDR3 loop reads CATSREGDEQYF. DNA of the CDR3: TGTGCCACCAGCAGAGAGGGAGACGAGCAGTACTTC.

This rearrangement joins TRBV9 to TRBJ1-4; 7 bases match TRBD1. The CDR3 covers 14 residues. Per the germline V gene, CDR1 is SGDLS and CDR2 is YYNGEE. Unmatched junction bases numbered 4, after V lost 3 bases and J lost 5 bases. CDR3 loop: CASSEGQSNEKLFF. CDR3 nucleotides: TGTGCCAGCAGCGAGGGACAGTCGAATGAAAAACTGTTTTTT. Supplemented by reference TRBV9 and TRBJ1-4, the full variable domain reads DSGVTQTPKHLITATGQRVTLRCSPRSGDLSVYWYQQSLDQGLQFLIQYYNGEERAKGNILERFSAQQFPDLHSELNLSSLELGDSALYFCASSEGQSNEKLFFGSGTQLSVL.

The chain joins TRBV10-2 to TRBJ2-2; TRBD2 matches at 15 bases. The CDR3 runs to 16 residues. The ends lost 5 bases at V and 7 bases at J; junction bases unmatched: 5. Germline values: CDR1 WSHSY, CDR2 SAAADI. CDR3 region: CASSTGTSGGSGELFF. In DNA form, the CDR3 reads TGCGCCAGCAGTACCGGGACTAGCGGGGGGAGCGGGGAGCTGTTTTTT.

The V call is TRBV7-8, the J call TRBJ1-6; D is undetermined. CDR1 and CDR2 (germline): SGHVS, FQNEAQ. The CDR3 runs to 15 residues. V lost 0 bases and J lost 6, with 9 bases in between. The CDR3 reads CASSLAHGVNSPLHF. CDR3 in DNA: TGTGCCAGCAGCTTAGCACACGGGGTTAATTCACCCCTCCACTTT.

This clone showed up just once. The V and J genes are TRBV11-1 and TRBJ2-1; TRBD1 aligns across 7 bases. CDR3 size: 17 residues. Germline V gives CDR1 SGHAT, CDR2 FQDESV (reference sequence). With V trimmed by 0 bases and J by 2 bases, 7 bases remained unmatched. The CDR3 DNA is TGTGCCAGCAGCTTAGCGAGGGGAACAGGGGCCTACAATGAGCAGTTCTTC. Its translation is CASSLARGTGAYNEQFF.

This sequence joins TRBV9 and TRBJ2-3; 10 bases fit TRBD2. In germline, CDR1 is SGDLS, CDR2 YYNGEE. This CDR3 is 19 amino acids long. V dropped 0 bases and J dropped 0; count of bases not matched to a gene: 10. CDR3 region: CASSVGGNSGGPSTDTQYF. The CDR3 nucleotides are TGTGCCAGCAGCGTAGGGGGAAATAGCGGGGGGCCAAGCACAGATACGCAGTATTTT.

This chain links TRBV6-9 with TRBJ1-5; possibly TRBD1 for D (5 bases). There are 14 residues in the CDR3. The germline gives CDR1 MNHGY, CDR2 SVAAGI. Trimming took off 3 bases at V and 4 bases at J, with 10 bases between the two ends. DNA for the CDR3: TGTGCCAGCAGTTACACAGGAAAGAATCAGCCCCAGCATTTT. Amino acids: CASSYTGKNQPQHF.

The chain couples TRBV19 to TRBJ2-2; TRBD1 matches at 11 bases. The V and J ends lost 6 bases and 6 bases, in that order; junction bases with no gene match: 6. Germline values: CDR1 LNHDA, CDR2 SQIVND (reference sequence). This CDR3 spans 15 amino acids. This chain's CDR3 is CASSWGQGGPGELFF. CDR3 bases: TGTGCCAGTAGCTGGGGACAGGGGGGTCCCGGGGAGCTGTTTTTT.

This clone was seen only once. The genes are TRBV30 and TRBJ2-7; 12 bases fit TRBD2. The CDR3 has 15 residues. Germline V lookup: CDR1 GTSNPN, CDR2 SVGIG (reference sequence). V lost 4 bases, J lost 4 bases, and 8 bases stayed unmatched. Here the CDR3 reads CAWTQGLAGKYEQYF. The CDR3 DNA is TGTGCCTGGACCCAAGGACTAGCGGGAAAGTACGAGCAGTACTTC.

The chain has TRBV7-2 and TRBJ1-1; TRBD1 aligns across 9 bases. The V gene's germline CDR1 is SGHTA and CDR2 FQGNSA. The CDR3 length is 15 residues. J gave up 4 bases and V 0 bases, and 3 bases lay outside the gene matches. In DNA, the CDR3 is TGTGCCAGCAGCTTAGCCGGGACAGGGCGCACTGAAGCTTTCTTT. Protein: CASSLAGTGRTEAFF.

V gene TRBV9 combines with J gene TRBJ1-2, with 7 nucleotides matching TRBD1. Germline CDR1 is SGDLS and CDR2 is YYNGEE. The CDR3 contains 16 residues. J gave up 2 bases and V 3 bases, and 10 bases lay outside the gene matches. CDR3 nucleotide sequence: TGTGCCAGCAGCGCTCAAATCACACAGGGGAACTATGGCTACACCTTC. It specifies CASSAQITQGNYGYTF.

This chain connects TRBV19 to TRBJ2-2, with D possibly being TRBD1 (5 bases). Trimming stripped 7 bases from V and 1 base from J, with 10 bases between. The germline gives CDR1 LNHDA, CDR2 SQIVND (reference sequence). The CDR3 is 14 residues long. The CDR3 nucleotides are TGTGCCAGTAAAAGGCAGGGGAACACCGGGGAGCTGTTTTTT. Protein: CASKRQGNTGELFF.

The sample holds one count of this clone. The gene calls are TRBV11-3 and TRBJ1-1, with 7 bases lining up with TRBD1. The CDR3 is made up of 14 amino acids. Trimming at V came to 5 bases and at J to 4 bases, leaving 7 bases not matched to a gene. From germline, CDR1 is SGHNT and CDR2 YENEEA. The CDR3 sequence is CASSPREGATEAFF. The CDR3 coding sequence is TGTGCCAGCAGCCCCCGAGAGGGGGCCACTGAAGCTTTCTTT.

This clone appeared once. The chain links TRBV6-1 to TRBJ2-2; weak D call: TRBD1 (6 bases). The germline CDR1 and CDR2 sequences are MNHNS and SASEGT. V was clipped by 1 base and J by 5 bases, with 11 bases between them. The CDR3 spans 15 residues. CDR3 protein: CASSEEGVWTGELFF. DNA for the CDR3: TGTGCCAGCAGTGAAGAGGGGGTGTGGACCGGGGAGCTGTTTTTT.

The chain employs TRBV2 and TRBJ1-1, with 8 bases identical to TRBD1. Germline loops: CDR1 SNHLY, CDR2 FYNNEI. This CDR3 region has 13 residues. The V and J ends lost 7 bases and 4 bases, in that order; junction bases with no gene match: 5. This CDR3 reads CASNRQGTTEAFF. CDR3 sequence (DNA): TGTGCCAGCAATAGACAGGGGACCACTGAAGCTTTCTTT.

The chain recombines TRBV25-1 with TRBJ1-1, with D unresolved. The CDR3 spans 13 residues. V was cut by 1 base and J by 7 bases, with 10 bases left in between. Germline-derived CDR1 and CDR2 are MGHDK and SYGVNS. The CDR3 DNA follows: TGTGCCAGCAGTGAATTCGATTCAATTGAAGCTTTCTTT. It codes for CASSEFDSIEAFF.

This chain links TRBV12-1 with TRBJ1-2; the listed D gene, TRBD1, was not tested against the DNA. TRBV12-1 is recorded as a pseudogene. This CDR3 has 14 amino acids. CDR3 amino acids: CASSPREWAEGYTF. CDR3 DNA sequence: TGTGCCAGCAGCCCCAGGGAATGGGCGGAGGGCTACACCTTC.

This chain connects TRBV11-1 to TRBJ1-1, with 9 bases that match TRBD1. After removal of 6 bases from V and 4 bases from J, the junction contained 3 bases not matched to a gene. The germline V gene encodes CDR1 SGHAT and CDR2 FQDESV (reference sequence). This CDR3 region has 13 residues. The CDR3 bases are TGTGCCAGCAGAACAGGGGGCTTCACTGAAGCTTTCTTT. Protein sequence: CASRTGGFTEAFF.

The chain joins TRBV18 to TRBJ1-6, with 8 positions matching TRBD1. This CDR3 has 17 amino acids. CDR1 is KGHSH and CDR2 is LQKENI in the germline V gene. Unmatched junction bases numbered 9, after V lost 3 bases and J lost 5 bases. CDR3 protein: CASSPVQQGANNSPLHF. CDR3 nucleotides: TGTGCCAGCTCACCGGTACAGCAGGGGGCGAATAATTCACCCCTCCACTTT.

This chain joins TRBV9 and TRBJ2-3; TRBD2 matches 10 bases. The CDR3 has 15 residues. The germline V gene has CDR1 SGDLS and CDR2 YYNGEE. Trimming took 6 bases from V and 4 from J; bases not matched to a gene: 8. The CDR3 DNA is TGTGCCAGCACCCTCAGAGCGGGGGGGTCAGATACGCAGTATTTT. This encodes CASTLRAGGSDTQYF. The whole variable domain, remainder taken from reference TRBV9 and TRBJ2-3, is DSGVTQTPKHLITATGQRVTLRCSPRSGDLSVYWYQQSLDQGLQFLIQYYNGEERAKGNILERFSAQQFPDLHSELNLSSLELGDSALYFCASTLRAGGSDTQYFGPGTRLTVL.

The chain has TRBV27 and TRBJ1-5; the D gene is possibly TRBD1 (6 bases). The CDR3 length is 16 residues. Deletions cut 4 bases from V and 0 bases from J, with 13 bases between. Per germline, CDR1 MNHEY and CDR2 SMNVEV (reference sequence). CDR3: CASSSSWTVSNQPQHF. CDR3 sequence (DNA): TGTGCCAGCAGTTCATCCTGGACAGTTAGCAATCAGCCCCAGCATTTT.

The V gene is TRBV5-5, the J gene TRBJ1-2; 10 bases fit TRBD1. Germline CDR1 SGHKS, CDR2 YYEKEE (reference sequence). The CDR3 has 14 residues. Trimming cost V 4 bases and J 4 bases; bases outside gene matches: 4. CDR3 amino acids: CASSSGTGVYGYTF. Written as DNA, the CDR3 is TGTGCCAGCAGCAGCGGGACAGGGGTCTATGGCTACACCTTC.

This sequence joins TRBV19 and TRBJ2-7; D may be TRBD2 (7 bases). Trimming removed 5 bases at V and 6 bases at J, with 17 bases between. The CDR3 runs to 14 residues. Germline CDR1 reads LNHDA; CDR2 reads SQIVND (reference sequence). This chain's CDR3 is CASSLTGGTIEQYF. Written as DNA, the CDR3 is TGTGCCAGTAGTTTAACGGGGGGCACCATCGAGCAGTACTTC.

The chain carries TRBV5-5 and TRBJ1-2; no definite D call. Per the germline V gene, CDR1 is SGHKS and CDR2 is YYEKEE (reference sequence). V was trimmed by 7 bases and J by 6 bases, leaving 10 bases between them. CDR3 length: 11 amino acids. The CDR3 nucleotides are TGTGCCAGCCGATCGGGAGATGGCTACACCTTC. This sequence encodes CASRSGDGYTF.